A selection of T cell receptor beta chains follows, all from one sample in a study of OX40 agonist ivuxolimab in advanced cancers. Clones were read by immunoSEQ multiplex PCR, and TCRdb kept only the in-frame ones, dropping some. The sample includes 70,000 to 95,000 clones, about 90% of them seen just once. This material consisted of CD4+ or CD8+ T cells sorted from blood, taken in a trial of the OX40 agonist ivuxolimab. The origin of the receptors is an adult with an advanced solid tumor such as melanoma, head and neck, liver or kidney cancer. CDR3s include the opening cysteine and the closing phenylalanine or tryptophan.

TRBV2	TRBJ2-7	CASSLYTPGQGDEQYF
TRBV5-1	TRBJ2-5	CASSSYGGTQETQYF
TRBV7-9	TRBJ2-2	CASTRANTGELFF
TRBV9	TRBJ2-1	CASSVSESSYNEQFF
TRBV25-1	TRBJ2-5	CASSTGTLPGRTQYF
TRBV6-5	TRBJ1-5	CASSPSSNQPQHF
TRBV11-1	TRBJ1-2	CASSSRQHYGYTF
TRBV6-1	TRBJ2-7	CASMGRGFYEQYF
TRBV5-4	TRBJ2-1	CASSSRLTYNEQFF
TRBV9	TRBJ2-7	CASSVGGISEQYF
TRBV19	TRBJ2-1	CASSIGGGRSNEQFF
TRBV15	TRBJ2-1	CATSRPGTRVYEQFF
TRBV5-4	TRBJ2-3	CASSSPTSGRQTDTQYF
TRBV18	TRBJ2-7	CASSLTSGRAFEQYF
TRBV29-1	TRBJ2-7	CSVSRLGSYEQYF
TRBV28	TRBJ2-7	CATRVNRGYEQYF
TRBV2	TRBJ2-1	CASSERLAGRLLNEQFF
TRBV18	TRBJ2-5	CASGAGTRETQYF
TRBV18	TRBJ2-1	CASSPPGSGNEQFF
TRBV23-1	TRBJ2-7	CASSPRGSGYEQYF
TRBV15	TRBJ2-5	CATSRGGAGQETQYF
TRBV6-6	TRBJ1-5	CASSYMAGSGNQPQHF
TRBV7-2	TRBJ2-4	CASSPSGRPGDIQYF
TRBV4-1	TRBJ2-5	CASSQLAIKETQYF
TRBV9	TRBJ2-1	CASSVGQGIYNEQFF
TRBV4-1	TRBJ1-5	CASSQDSASLNQPQHF
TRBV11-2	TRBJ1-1	CASRLSGGTEAFF
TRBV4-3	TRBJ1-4	CASSQDWGVSEKLFF
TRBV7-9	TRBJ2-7	CASSLAGGAGVYEQYF
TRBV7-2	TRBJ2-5	CASSLVGETQYF
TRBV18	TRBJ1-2	CASSPLAVGGYTF
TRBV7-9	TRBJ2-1	CASHREKGPMKQFF
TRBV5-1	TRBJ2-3	CASSVDQGPGTDTQYF
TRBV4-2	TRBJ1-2	CASSQVPTETYGYTF
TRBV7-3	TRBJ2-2	CASSLYGSGTGELFF
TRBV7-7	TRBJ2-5	CASSSPGGLAGSKTQYF
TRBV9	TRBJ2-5	CASSVDEGETQYF
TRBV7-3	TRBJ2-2	CASSYSTSGNTGELFF
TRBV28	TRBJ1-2	CASSLWGTALANYGYTF
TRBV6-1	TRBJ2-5	CASSEAQQGNQYF
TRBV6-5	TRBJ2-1	CASSKQRAYNEQFF
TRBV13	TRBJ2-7	CASSPRPWTGGSYEQYF
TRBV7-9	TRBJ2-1	CASSFGLAVDEQFF
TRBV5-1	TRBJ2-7	CASSLARLAGVYEQYF
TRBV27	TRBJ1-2	CASSLSGGYGYTF
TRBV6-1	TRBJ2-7	CASLGQSYEQYF
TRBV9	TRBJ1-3	CASSVDNSGNTIYF
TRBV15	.	CATSRDRVVASHEQYF
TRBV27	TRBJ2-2	CASSLYPTGNTGELFF